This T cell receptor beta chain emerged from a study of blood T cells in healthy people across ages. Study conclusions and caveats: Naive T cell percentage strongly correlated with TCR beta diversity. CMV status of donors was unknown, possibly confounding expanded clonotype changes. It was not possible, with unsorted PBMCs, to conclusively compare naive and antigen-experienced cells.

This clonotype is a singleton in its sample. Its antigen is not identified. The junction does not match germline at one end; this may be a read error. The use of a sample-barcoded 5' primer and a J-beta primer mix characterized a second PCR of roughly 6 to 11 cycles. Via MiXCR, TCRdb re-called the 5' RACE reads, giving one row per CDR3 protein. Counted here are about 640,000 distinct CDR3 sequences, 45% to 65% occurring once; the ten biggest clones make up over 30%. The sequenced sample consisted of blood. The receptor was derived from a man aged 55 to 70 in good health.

Written as DNA, the CDR3 is TGTGCCAGCAGCGTAGAGGGAAGCTCCTACGACCAGTACTTC. Amino acid sequence: CASSVEGSSYDQYF. This chain uses TRBV9 with TRBJ2-7; no clear D. The germline gives CDR1 SGDLS, CDR2 YYNGEE. The CDR3 totals 14 residues.